The source of this T cell receptor (beta chain) is a study of blood T cell repertoires in COVID-19 (dated by TCRdb to about 2020). For context, the study as a whole: Collaborator samples came from the United States, Italy and Spain and covered acute and convalescent phases of COVID-19. The material from the prospective study consisted of cDNA or gDNA derived from T cells, B-cell-depleted T cells, or PBMCs. Deeply sampled blood TCRbeta repertoires from subjects exposed to, actively infected with, or recovered from COVID-19 were included in the dataset. The repertoires were released in a freely available public database meant as a resource for research on the immune response to SARS-CoV-2. The samples were drawn from two sources: the first 160 participants of the ongoing ImmuneRACE study, and 1,200 or so subjects contributed by 6 global collaborators. A de-identified subject ID, COVID-19 status, age in years and sex were almost always included in the sample metadata. Where available, HLA class I and class II types were obtained from metadata supplied by the sample provider rather than from assay-based typing.

Collaborating institutions collected whole blood in K2EDTA tubes following their own protocols. For TCRbeta analysis, collaborators shipped samples as frozen whole blood, isolated PBMCs, or DNA extracted from either of those sample types. Here is what the overall study found, with its caveats: Clinical and demographic metadata were provided uncurated, with the amount varying by source and participant.

Turning to this clone: What antigen it recognizes has not been identified. One base away there is no much larger clone; base qualities are not given.

The immunoSEQ Assay, a bias-controlled multiplex PCR, was used to amplify TCRbeta CDR3 regions from genomic DNA. The study's own analysis went as follows. Within the assay, amplification of reference gene primers was used to estimate how many nucleated cells each sample contained. To quantify the absolute abundance of each unique TCRbeta CDR3 rearrangement, sequence reads were collapsed and filtered. For each sample, productive Simpson clonality was calculated as the square root of Simpson's diversity index over productive rearrangements. The clones in this table, taken by TCRdb from immuneACCESS, are in-frame only. Not every clone is retained; where verified, under half of the shortfall comes from an unresolved V gene, and the cause of the rest is unknown. V and J calls and clone size are as listed in that table; D and trimming were resolved from the DNA. In this sample the table shows 45,000 to 55,000 clones, roughly 83% of which occur a single time. Together, the top ten hold approximately 5.3% of the sample.

V ends up 1 base short and J 5 bases short, with an unmatched junction base count of 16. The germline V gene supplies CDR1 SGHTA and CDR2 FQGNSA. From the cysteine through the phenylalanine, the CDR3 covers 18 amino acids. The CDR3 DNA has 54 bases and is translated from base 1. This chain joins TRBV7-2 to TRBJ2-5; 7 nucleotides in the junction match TRBD1. The TCR was taken from a human donor in a cohort sampled during active COVID-19. The source material was peripheral blood. The DNA sequence follows: TGTGCCAGCAGCTTAGGATGGGTGGGTAGGGGGCGAGGTGAGACCCAGTACTTC. Its protein is CASSLGWVGRGRGETQYF.